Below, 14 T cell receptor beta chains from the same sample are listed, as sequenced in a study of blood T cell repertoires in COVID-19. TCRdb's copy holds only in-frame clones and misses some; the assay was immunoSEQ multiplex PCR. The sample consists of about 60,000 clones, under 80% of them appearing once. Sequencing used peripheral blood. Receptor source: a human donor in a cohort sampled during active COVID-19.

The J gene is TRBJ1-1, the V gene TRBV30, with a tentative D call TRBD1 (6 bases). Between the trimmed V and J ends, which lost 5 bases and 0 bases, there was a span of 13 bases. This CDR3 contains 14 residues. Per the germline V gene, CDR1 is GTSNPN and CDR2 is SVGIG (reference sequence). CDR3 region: CAWVGAGMNTEAFF. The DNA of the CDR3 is TGTGCCTGGGTGGGGGCAGGGATGAACACTGAAGCTTTCTTT.

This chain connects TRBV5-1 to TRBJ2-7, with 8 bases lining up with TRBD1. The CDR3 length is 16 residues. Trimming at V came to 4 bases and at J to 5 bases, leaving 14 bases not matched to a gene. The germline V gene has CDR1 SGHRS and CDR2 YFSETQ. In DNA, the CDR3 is TGCGCCAGCAGCCCCGCTGGTCAGGGGGCTTCACACGAGCAGTACTTC. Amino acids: CASSPAGQGASHEQYF.

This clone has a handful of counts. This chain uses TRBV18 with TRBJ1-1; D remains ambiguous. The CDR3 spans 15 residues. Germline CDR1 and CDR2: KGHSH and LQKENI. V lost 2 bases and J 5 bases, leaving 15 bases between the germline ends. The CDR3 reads CASSPGLGVRTEAFF. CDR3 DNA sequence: TGTGCCAGCTCACCAGGGCTGGGAGTGAGGACTGAAGCTTTCTTT.

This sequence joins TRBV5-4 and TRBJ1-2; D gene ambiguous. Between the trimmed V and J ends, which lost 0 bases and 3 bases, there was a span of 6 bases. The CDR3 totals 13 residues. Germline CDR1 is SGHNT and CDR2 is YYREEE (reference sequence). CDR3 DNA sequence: TGTGCCAGCAGCTTGGGGACTGACTATGGCTACACCTTC. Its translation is CASSLGTDYGYTF. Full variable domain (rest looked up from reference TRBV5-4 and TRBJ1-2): ETGVTQSPTHLIKTRGQQVTLRCSSQSGHNTVSWYQQALGQGPQFIFQYYREEENGRGNFPPRFSGLQFPNYSSELNVNALELDDSALYLCASSLGTDYGYTFGSGTRLTVV.

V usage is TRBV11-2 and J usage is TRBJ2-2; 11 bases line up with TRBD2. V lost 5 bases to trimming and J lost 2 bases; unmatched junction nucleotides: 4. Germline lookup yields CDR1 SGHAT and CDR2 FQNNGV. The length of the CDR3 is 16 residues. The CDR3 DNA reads TGTGCCAGCAGCCTAGGACTAGCGGGTAACACCGGGGAGCTGTTTTTT. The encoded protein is CASSLGLAGNTGELFF.

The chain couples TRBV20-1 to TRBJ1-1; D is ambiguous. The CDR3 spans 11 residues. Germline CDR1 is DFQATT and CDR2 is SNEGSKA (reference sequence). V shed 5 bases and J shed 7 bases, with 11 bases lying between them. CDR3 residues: CSAPREVEAFF. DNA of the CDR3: TGCAGTGCTCCCCGGGAAGTTGAAGCTTTCTTT.

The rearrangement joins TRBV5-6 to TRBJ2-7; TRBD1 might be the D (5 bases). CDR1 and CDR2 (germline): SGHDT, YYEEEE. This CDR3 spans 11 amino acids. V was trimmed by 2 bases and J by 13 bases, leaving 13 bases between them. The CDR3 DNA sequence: TGTGCCAGCAGCTTTCTGGGGCAGAGTTACTTC. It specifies CASSFLGQSYF.

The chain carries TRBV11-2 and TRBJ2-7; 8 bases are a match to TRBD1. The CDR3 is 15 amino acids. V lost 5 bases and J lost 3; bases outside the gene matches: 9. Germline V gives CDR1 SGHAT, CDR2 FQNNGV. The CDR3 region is CASSRTTGGGYEQYF. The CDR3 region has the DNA TGTGCCAGCAGCCGTACCACAGGGGGAGGCTACGAGCAGTACTTC.

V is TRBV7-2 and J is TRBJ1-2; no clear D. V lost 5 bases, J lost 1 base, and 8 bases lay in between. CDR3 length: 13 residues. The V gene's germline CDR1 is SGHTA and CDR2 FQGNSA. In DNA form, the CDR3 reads TGTGCCAGCAGCGCTCAGGTTAACTATGGCTACACCTTC. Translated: CASSAQVNYGYTF.

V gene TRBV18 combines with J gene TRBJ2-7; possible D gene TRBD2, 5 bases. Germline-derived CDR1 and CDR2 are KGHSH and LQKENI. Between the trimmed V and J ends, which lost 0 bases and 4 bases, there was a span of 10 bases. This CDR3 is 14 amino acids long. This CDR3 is CASSPPSLAYEQYF. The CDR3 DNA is TGTGCCAGCTCACCACCGTCCCTAGCTTACGAGCAGTACTTC.

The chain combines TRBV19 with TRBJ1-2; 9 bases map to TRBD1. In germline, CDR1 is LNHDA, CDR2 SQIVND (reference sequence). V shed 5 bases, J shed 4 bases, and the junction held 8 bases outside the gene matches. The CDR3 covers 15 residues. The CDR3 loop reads CASSLRDRESYGYTF. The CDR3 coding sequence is TGTGCCAGTAGTCTCCGGGACAGGGAGAGCTATGGCTACACCTTC.

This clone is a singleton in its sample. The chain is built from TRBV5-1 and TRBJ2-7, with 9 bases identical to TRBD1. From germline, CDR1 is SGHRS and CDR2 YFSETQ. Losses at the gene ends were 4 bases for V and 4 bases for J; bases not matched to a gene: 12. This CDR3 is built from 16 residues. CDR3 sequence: CASSPEPTGTGYEQYF. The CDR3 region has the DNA TGCGCCAGCAGCCCCGAGCCGACAGGGACAGGGTACGAGCAGTACTTC.

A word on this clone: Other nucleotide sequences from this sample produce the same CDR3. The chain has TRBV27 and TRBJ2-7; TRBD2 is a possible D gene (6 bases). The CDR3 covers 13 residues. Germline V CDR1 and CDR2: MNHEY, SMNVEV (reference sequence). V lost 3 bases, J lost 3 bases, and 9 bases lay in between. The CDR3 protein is CASSFTGGYEQYF. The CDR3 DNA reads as TGTGCCAGCAGTTTTACCGGGGGCTACGAGCAGTACTTC.

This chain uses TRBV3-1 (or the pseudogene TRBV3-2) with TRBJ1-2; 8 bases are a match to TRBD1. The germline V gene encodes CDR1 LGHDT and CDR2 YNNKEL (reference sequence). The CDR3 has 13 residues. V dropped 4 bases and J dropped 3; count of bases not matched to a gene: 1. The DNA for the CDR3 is TGTGCCAGCAGCCCGGACAGGGACTATGGCTACACCTTC. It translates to CASSPDRDYGYTF.